The T cell receptor beta chain under discussion was sequenced for a study of blood T cell repertoires in COVID-19. Whole-study context: Samples of COVID-19 (acute and convalescent) were obtained from the United States, Italy and Spain. Sample material is recorded as cDNA or gDNA derived from T cells, B-cell-depleted T cells, or PBMCs.

How the authors handled the data: Estimates of nucleated cell counts were drawn from the amplification of reference gene primers. Sequencing used immunoSEQ multiplex PCR; TCRdb keeps in-frame clones, though not all of them. The DNA was the basis for D and trimming; V, J and clone size are from that table. The sample carries 150,000 or so clones, 70% to 80% recorded once. The CDR3 is made up of 15 amino acids. Germline assignment: CDR1 MGHRA and CDR2 YSYEKL. V was pared by 2 bases and J by 7 bases, with 9 bases of the junction left unmatched. The sample comprised peripheral blood. This chain joins TRBV4-1 and TRBJ1-2; 8 bases align to TRBD1. The sequence was obtained from an elderly woman with active or convalescent COVID-19. CDR3 bases: TGCGCCAGCAGCCAATTGCCCGGACAGGGAGTTGGCTACACCTTC. The encoded protein is CASSQLPGQGVGYTF.